What follows describes a single T cell receptor (beta chain). MiXCR, applied by TCRdb to the 5' RACE reads, yields one record per CDR3 protein. Of some 300,000 distinct CDR3 sequences listed, 20% to 25% are singletons. The entry originates in a study of T-cell memory formation after mild COVID-19. V was pared by 3 bases and J by 8 bases, with 9 bases of the junction left unmatched. CDR3 size: 14 residues. CDR1 and CDR2 (germline): KGHSH, LQKENI. The material sequenced was PBMCs or a T cell subset sorted from them (not recorded which). The chain combines TRBV18 with TRBJ1-2, with TRBD1 identical over 7 bases. This TCR was sampled from a young man who had mild COVID-19 (a few samples of this study predate the infection). Cell type and time point are not known. As DNA, the CDR3 is TGTGCCAGCTCACCCGAGGGGGCGACGCGAGGCTACACCTTC. Amino acid sequence: CASSPEGATRGYTF.